This is a list of T cell receptor beta chains from one sample in a study of technical replicates of blood from a few donors. The table came from immunoSEQ multiplex PCR; TCRdb's copy has only in-frame clones and leaves some out. The table shows about 66,000 clones, with more than 75% occurring only once. Material: PBMCs. Source of these receptors: a human donor in good health. Some clones in this sample may be carry-over from other donors' samples. CDR3s include the opening cysteine and the closing phenylalanine or tryptophan. The order of the fields is J gene, CDR3 length, V gene, clone size, D gene, CDR3 DNA, CDR3 protein. D genes are given only for firm matches. Rows give clone size only sometimes, using once, few, many, or a class for an expanded clone.

j_gene: TRBJ1-6; len: 13; v_gene: TRBV9; abundance: .; d_gene: .; CDR3nt: TGTGCCAGCAGCTTGACAGGAGATTCACCCCTCCACTTT; CDR3aa: CASSLTGDSPLHF
j_gene: TRBJ2-3; len: 13; v_gene: TRBV2; abundance: .; d_gene: .; CDR3nt: TGTGCCAGCAACCGGGGGAGCACAGATACGCAGTATTTT; CDR3aa: CASNRGSTDTQYF
j_gene: TRBJ1-1; len: 14; v_gene: TRBV11-2; abundance: .; d_gene: TRBD1; CDR3nt: TGTGCCAGCAGCTCCCTGACAGGGCGGACTGAAGCTTTCTTT; CDR3aa: CASSSLTGRTEAFF
j_gene: TRBJ2-7; len: 15; v_gene: TRBV11-3; abundance: .; d_gene: TRBD1; CDR3nt: TGTGCCAGCAGCCCCCGGGACAGGGGCAACTACGAGCAGTACTTC; CDR3aa: CASSPRDRGNYEQYF
j_gene: TRBJ1-1; len: 16; v_gene: TRBV11-2; abundance: .; d_gene: TRBD1; CDR3nt: TGTGCCAGCAGCCTAGGGGCGGGACAGGAGAACACTGAAGCTTTCTTT; CDR3aa: CASSLGAGQENTEAFF
j_gene: TRBJ2-3; len: 16; v_gene: TRBV19; abundance: .; d_gene: .; CDR3nt: TGTGCCAGTAGTTCGGGGGACAGAGCTAGCACAGATACGCAGTATTTT; CDR3aa: CASSSGDRASTDTQYF
j_gene: TRBJ2-1; len: 16; v_gene: TRBV9; abundance: .; d_gene: TRBD2; CDR3nt: TGTGCCAGCAGCGTTGGACTAGCGGGTGTCTACAATGAGCAGTTCTTC; CDR3aa: CASSVGLAGVYNEQFF
j_gene: TRBJ1-4; len: 14; v_gene: TRBV30; abundance: .; d_gene: .; CDR3nt: TGTGCCTGGTCCCCCCCTAGGGGTACTGAAAAACTGTTTTTT; CDR3aa: CAWSPPRGTEKLFF
j_gene: TRBJ1-2; len: 17; v_gene: TRBV21-1; abundance: .; d_gene: .; CDR3nt: TGTGCCAGCAGCTCCCGGGACAGGGGAGACATGAGCTATGGCTACACCTTC; CDR3aa: CASSSRDRGDMSYGYTF
j_gene: TRBJ1-2; len: 15; v_gene: TRBV30; abundance: .; d_gene: .; CDR3nt: TGTGCCGGCCTGCCTGGGTTCGGGTGGAACTATGGCTACACCTTC; CDR3aa: CAGLPGFGWNYGYTF
j_gene: TRBJ1-1; len: 14; v_gene: TRBV5-1; abundance: .; d_gene: .; CDR3nt: TGCGCCAGCAGCCTCCAGGAGGGGAGCACTGAAGCTTTCTTT; CDR3aa: CASSLQEGSTEAFF
j_gene: TRBJ1-3; len: 14; v_gene: TRBV19; abundance: .; d_gene: .; CDR3nt: TGTGCCAGTAGTAACGGAGGGTTCGGGAACACCATATATTTT; CDR3aa: CASSNGGFGNTIYF
j_gene: TRBJ2-1; len: 13; v_gene: TRBV30; abundance: .; d_gene: TRBD2; CDR3nt: TGTGCCTGGAAGAGCGGGGCCTACAATGAGCAGTTCTTC; CDR3aa: CAWKSGAYNEQFF
j_gene: TRBJ1-2; len: 15; v_gene: TRBV4-1; abundance: .; d_gene: TRBD1; CDR3nt: TGCGCCAGCAGCCAAGATAGGGACAGGGATTACGGCTACACCTTC; CDR3aa: CASSQDRDRDYGYTF
j_gene: TRBJ1-3; len: 17; v_gene: TRBV10-3; abundance: .; d_gene: TRBD1; CDR3nt: TGTGCCATCAGCAACATGGACAGGGCGAGCCCTGGAAACACCATATATTTT; CDR3aa: CAISNMDRASPGNTIYF
j_gene: TRBJ2-7; len: 15; v_gene: TRBV4-1; abundance: once; d_gene: TRBD1; CDR3nt: TGCGCCAGCAGTTTATCCGGGACAGCACCCTACGAGCAGTACTTC; CDR3aa: CASSLSGTAPYEQYF
j_gene: TRBJ1-3; len: 15; v_gene: TRBV11-3; abundance: .; d_gene: .; CDR3nt: TGTGCCAGCAGCCCGGGGGGGAACTCCGGAAACACCATATATTTT; CDR3aa: CASSPGGNSGNTIYF
j_gene: TRBJ1-1; len: 14; v_gene: TRBV7-9; abundance: .; d_gene: .; CDR3nt: TGTGCCAGCAGCTTACAGGGGATGAACACTGAAGCTTTCTTT; CDR3aa: CASSLQGMNTEAFF
j_gene: TRBJ2-7; len: 16; v_gene: TRBV4-3; abundance: .; d_gene: TRBD1; CDR3nt: TGCGCCAGCAGCCAAGATTTCGGGACAGGGGGCTACGAGCAGTACTTC; CDR3aa: CASSQDFGTGGYEQYF
j_gene: TRBJ1-1; len: 14; v_gene: TRBV7-9; abundance: .; d_gene: .; CDR3nt: TGTGCCAGCAGCTTCGGGCAGGGGAACACTGAAGCTTTCTTT; CDR3aa: CASSFGQGNTEAFF
j_gene: TRBJ2-7; len: 15; v_gene: TRBV19; abundance: .; d_gene: .; CDR3nt: TGTGCCAGTAGTCCCCGGGCGGGACTCTCCTACGAGCAGTACTTC; CDR3aa: CASSPRAGLSYEQYF
j_gene: TRBJ1-1; len: 12; v_gene: TRBV18; abundance: .; d_gene: .; CDR3nt: TGTGCCAGCTCACCAAGAGACTTGGGAGCTTTCTTT; CDR3aa: CASSPRDLGAFF
j_gene: TRBJ2-7; len: 12; v_gene: TRBV2; abundance: .; d_gene: .; CDR3nt: TGTGCCAGTTCAGGGACATCCGGCGAGCAGTACTTC; CDR3aa: CASSGTSGEQYF
j_gene: TRBJ2-1; len: 22; v_gene: TRBV6-4; abundance: .; d_gene: TRBD2; CDR3nt: TGTGCCAGCAGTGACGAGTGTCGTGCTAGCGGGGGGGTTGTACTCTCCTACAATGAGCAGTTCTTC; CDR3aa: CASSDECRASGGVVLSYNEQFF
j_gene: TRBJ2-3; len: 15; v_gene: TRBV6-6; abundance: .; d_gene: TRBD2; CDR3nt: TGTGCCAGCAGTATTAGCGGGGGGGCTTACGATACGCAGTATTTT; CDR3aa: CASSISGGAYDTQYF
j_gene: TRBJ1-1; len: 15; v_gene: TRBV4-1; abundance: .; d_gene: TRBD1; CDR3nt: TGCGCCAGCAGCCAGGGACAGGGATTCAAAACTGAAGCTTTCTTT; CDR3aa: CASSQGQGFKTEAFF
j_gene: TRBJ2-5; len: 14; v_gene: TRBV5-4; abundance: once; d_gene: .; CDR3nt: TGTGCCAGCAGCTCAAGCCGAGCGGAAGAGACCCAGTACTTC; CDR3aa: CASSSSRAEETQYF
j_gene: TRBJ2-3; len: 15; v_gene: TRBV19; abundance: .; d_gene: TRBD1; CDR3nt: TGTGCCAGTAGTATGACAGGGGGTCGGAGGGATACGCAGTATTTT; CDR3aa: CASSMTGGRRDTQYF
j_gene: TRBJ2-4; len: 16; v_gene: TRBV4-3; abundance: .; d_gene: TRBD1; CDR3nt: TGCGCCAGCAGCCAAGACCCGGGACAGGGTTTTGACATTCAGTACTTC; CDR3aa: CASSQDPGQGFDIQYF
j_gene: TRBJ2-5; len: 15; v_gene: TRBV7-2; abundance: .; d_gene: TRBD2; CDR3nt: TGTGCCAGCAGACCGGGGAGCGGGATTCAAGAGACCCAGTACTTC; CDR3aa: CASRPGSGIQETQYF
j_gene: TRBJ2-3; len: 12; v_gene: TRBV29-1; abundance: .; d_gene: TRBD1; CDR3nt: TGCAGCGTTCGACAGGGCCCAGATACGCAGTATTTT; CDR3aa: CSVRQGPDTQYF
j_gene: TRBJ2-5; len: 13; v_gene: TRBV11-2; abundance: .; d_gene: .; CDR3nt: TGTGCCAGCAGCTTAAGGAGCCGGGAGACCCAGTACTTC; CDR3aa: CASSLRSRETQYF
j_gene: TRBJ1-4; len: 14; v_gene: TRBV30; abundance: once; d_gene: TRBD1; CDR3nt: TGTGCCTGGAGTACAGGACAGGCCAATGAAAAACTGTTTTTT; CDR3aa: CAWSTGQANEKLFF
j_gene: TRBJ2-7; len: 14; v_gene: TRBV7-9; abundance: .; d_gene: .; CDR3nt: TGTGCCAGCAGCTTAGCACAGGTTCCCGGCGAGCAGTACTTC; CDR3aa: CASSLAQVPGEQYF
j_gene: TRBJ2-7; len: 14; v_gene: TRBV7-3; abundance: .; d_gene: .; CDR3nt: TGTGCCAGCAGCTTAAGGCGGGCGGCCTACGAGCAGTACTTC; CDR3aa: CASSLRRAAYEQYF
j_gene: TRBJ2-3; len: 17; v_gene: TRBV18; abundance: .; d_gene: TRBD1; CDR3nt: TGTGCCAGCTCACCACCGAGGGAAGGGACAGGGCTGGATACGCAGTATTTT; CDR3aa: CASSPPREGTGLDTQYF
j_gene: TRBJ2-3; len: 14; v_gene: TRBV4-2; abundance: .; d_gene: .; CDR3nt: TGTGCCAGCAGCCAGGGGGCAAATACAGATACGCAGTATTTT; CDR3aa: CASSQGANTDTQYF
j_gene: TRBJ2-7; len: 18; v_gene: TRBV4-2; abundance: few; d_gene: TRBD2; CDR3nt: TGTGCCAGCAGCCAAGATACTCTAGTTAGCGGGGGGTCCTACGAGCAGTACTTC; CDR3aa: CASSQDTLVSGGSYEQYF
j_gene: TRBJ1-1; len: 13; v_gene: TRBV7-7; abundance: .; d_gene: TRBD1; CDR3nt: TGTGCCAGCAGCACGGACAGGGGCACTGAAGCTTTCTTT; CDR3aa: CASSTDRGTEAFF
j_gene: TRBJ2-4; len: 15; v_gene: TRBV5-4; abundance: .; d_gene: TRBD1; CDR3nt: TGTGCCAGCAGTACCGGGACAGGTATCCAAAACATTCAGTACTTC; CDR3aa: CASSTGTGIQNIQYF